This T cell receptor (beta chain) was sequenced for a study of beta chain features in type 1 diabetes. The investigators reverse transcribed all of the isolated RNA, so they sequenced expressed TCRB transcripts. Measured with immunoSEQ multiplex PCR; TCRdb has only the in-frame clones, and not every one. Of approximately 330,000 clones in the sample, about 10% were seen once. V shed 6 bases and J 3 bases; nucleotides not matched to a gene: 8. The CDR3 extends over 15 amino acids. Germline loops: CDR1 SQVTM, CDR2 ANQGSEA. This chain joins TRBV29-1 and TRBJ2-2; the match to TRBD1 covers 9 bases. The sequencing input was naive CD4+ T cells from blood. The source of this sequence is a woman under 40 in good health. The chain's CDR3 is CSVRDRAGDTGELFF. CDR3 DNA sequence: TGCAGCGTCCGGGACAGGGCCGGAGACACCGGGGAGCTGTTTTTT.